What follows describes a single TCR beta chain. This sample was included in a study of blood T cell repertoires in COVID-19. Study background: The United States, Italy and Spain supplied acute and convalescent COVID-19 samples.

Assay: immunoSEQ multiplex PCR; the TCRdb copy retains only in-frame clones and omits some. Of 150,000 or so clones in the sample, roughly nine tenths were seen once. This clonotype was obtained from a man aged 18 to 30 with COVID-19, enrolled during active disease. The specimen was peripheral blood.

In DNA, the CDR3 is TGTGCCAGCAGCGCCCTATACCCCCAGCCCCAGCATTTT. This encodes CASSALYPQPQHF. V usage is TRBV2 and J usage is TRBJ1-5; D remains unclear. The V gene lost 6 bases and the J gene lost 7 bases, with 13 bases spanning the gap. This CDR3 is 13 amino acids long. Germline assignment: CDR1 SNHLY and CDR2 FYNNEI.